Below are 10 T cell receptor beta chains sequenced from a single sample in a study of CD8 T cells in Susac syndrome. RNA totalling roughly 0.45 to 1 ug underwent reverse transcription with random hexamers. TCRdb re-called the immunoSEQ multiplex PCR reads with MiXCR, one entry per CDR3 protein. In the table there are around 200,000 distinct CDR3 sequences, more than 85% of which are singletons. Sequencing was carried out using CD8+ T cells from PBMCs. The receptors shown here come from a human donor with multiple sclerosis.

Details on this clonotype: The germline gene is not matched at one end of the junction; a read error may be the cause. V is TRBV7-7 and J is TRBJ2-1, with unresolved D. This CDR3 spans 13 amino acids. Germline lookup yields CDR1 SSHAT and CDR2 FNYEAQ (reference sequence). DNA for the CDR3: TGTGCTAGCAGCTCCGAGGAGTACGGTGAGCAGTTCTTC. It encodes CASSSEEYGEQFF.

The chain recombines TRBV19 with TRBJ2-2, with D tentatively TRBD2 (5 bases). Germline loops: CDR1 LNHDA, CDR2 SQIVND (reference sequence). V gave up 0 bases and J gave up 8 bases, with 7 bases separating them. The CDR3 covers 13 residues. The CDR3 reads CASSIDRTGELFF. The CDR3 nucleotides read TGTGCCAGTAGTATAGATAGGACTGGGGAGCTGTTTTTT. Variable domain in full (rest from reference TRBV19 and TRBJ2-2): DGGITQSPKYLFRKEGQNVTLSCEQNLNHDAMYWYRQDPGQGLRLIYYSQIVNDFQKGDIAEGYSVSREKKESFPLTVTSAQKNPTAFYLCASSIDRTGELFFGEGSRLTVL.

The V gene is TRBV2, the J gene TRBJ1-1; maybe TRBD1 (6 bases). The germline V and J ends were trimmed by 8 bases and 1 base, with 14 bases remaining between them. Looked up from germline, CDR1 is SNHLY and CDR2 is FYNNEI. The CDR3 runs to 14 residues. The CDR3 DNA reads TGTGCCAGCTCAACCGACAGGAAGAACACTGAAGCTTTCTTT. Protein: CASSTDRKNTEAFF.

This chain connects TRBV13 to TRBJ2-5; a possible D gene is TRBD2 (6 bases). V shed 2 bases and J shed 4 bases, with 8 bases lying between them. The germline CDR1 and CDR2 sequences are PRHDT and FYEKMQ (reference sequence). This CDR3 has 13 residues. In DNA form, the CDR3 reads TGTGCCAGCAGCTTACAACTAGCAGAGACCCAGTACTTC. It translates to CASSLQLAETQYF.

The chain couples TRBV20-1 to TRBJ2-3; D gene uncertain. The CDR3 totals 15 residues. V lost 0 bases, J lost 0 bases, and 10 bases lay in between. The germline CDR1 and CDR2 sequences are DFQATT and SNEGSKA (reference sequence). CDR3 nucleotides: TGCAGTGCTAGAGATATGGGGATTAGCACAGATACGCAGTATTTT. It is translated as CSARDMGISTDTQYF.

This clonotype was detected only once. This sequence joins TRBV7-8 and TRBJ2-2; maybe TRBD2 (6 bases). CDR1 SGHVS and CDR2 FQNEAQ come from the germline V gene. V gave up 3 bases and J gave up 4 bases, with 15 bases separating them. This CDR3 comprises 16 residues. CDR3 loop: CASSFELVGGTGELFF. CDR3 nucleotides: TGTGCCAGCAGCTTTGAATTAGTGGGGGGCACCGGGGAGCTGTTTTTT.

This clonotype was detected once. A read error may account for a junction end that differs from germline. The chain is built from TRBV20-1 and TRBJ1-2, with 7 bases matching TRBD1. Germline V lookup: CDR1 DFQATT, CDR2 SNEGSKA (reference sequence). This CDR3 has 13 amino acids. The CDR3 protein is CSARGQDGASYTF. The CDR3 bases are TGCAGTGCAAGAGGACAGGATGGAGCGAGCTACACCTTC.

Worth noting for this clonotype: At one boundary the junction diverges from the germline segment, which might be a read error. CDR3 DNA: TGTGCCAGCAGCCCCCCCCAAGGACAGGTCTTCTCCAACGAGCAGTACTTC. It codes for CASSPPQGQVFSNEQYF. The chain joins TRBV3-1 to TRBJ2-7, with 7 bases fitting TRBD1. The CDR3 spans 17 residues. Looked up from germline, CDR1 is LGHDT and CDR2 is YNNKEL (reference sequence).

The chain uses TRBV7-9 and TRBJ1-1; D might be TRBD1 (6 bases). Germline V CDR1 and CDR2: SEHNR, FQNEAQ (reference sequence). The CDR3 extends over 15 amino acids. V was clipped by 5 bases and J by 0 bases, with 13 bases between them. This CDR3 is CASSPGRGMNTEAFF. For the CDR3, the DNA is TGTGCCAGCAGCCCCGGTAGGGGGATGAACACTGAAGCTTTCTTT.

V is TRBV27 and J is TRBJ1-1; D unclear. The germline V gene encodes CDR1 MNHEY and CDR2 SMNVEV (reference sequence). This CDR3 spans 16 amino acids. V dropped 6 bases and J dropped 0 bases, with 17 bases sitting between them. The DNA of the CDR3 is TGTGCCAGCAGCTTCTTTAGGCCGGGTTTGAACACTGAAGCTTTCTTT. This sequence encodes CASSFFRPGLNTEAFF.